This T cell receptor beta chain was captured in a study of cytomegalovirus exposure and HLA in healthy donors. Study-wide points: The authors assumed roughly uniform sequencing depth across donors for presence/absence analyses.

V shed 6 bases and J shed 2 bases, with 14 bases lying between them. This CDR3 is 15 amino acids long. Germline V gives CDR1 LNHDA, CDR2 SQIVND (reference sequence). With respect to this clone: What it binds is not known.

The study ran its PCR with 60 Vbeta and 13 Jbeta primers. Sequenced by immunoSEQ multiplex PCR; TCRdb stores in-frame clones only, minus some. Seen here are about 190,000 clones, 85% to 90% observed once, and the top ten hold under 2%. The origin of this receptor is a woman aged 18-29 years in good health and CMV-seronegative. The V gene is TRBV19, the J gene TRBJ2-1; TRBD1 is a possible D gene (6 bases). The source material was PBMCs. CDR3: CASSQGIGPYNEQFF. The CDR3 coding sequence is TGTGCCAGTAGCCAGGGGATAGGTCCCTACAATGAGCAGTTCTTC.